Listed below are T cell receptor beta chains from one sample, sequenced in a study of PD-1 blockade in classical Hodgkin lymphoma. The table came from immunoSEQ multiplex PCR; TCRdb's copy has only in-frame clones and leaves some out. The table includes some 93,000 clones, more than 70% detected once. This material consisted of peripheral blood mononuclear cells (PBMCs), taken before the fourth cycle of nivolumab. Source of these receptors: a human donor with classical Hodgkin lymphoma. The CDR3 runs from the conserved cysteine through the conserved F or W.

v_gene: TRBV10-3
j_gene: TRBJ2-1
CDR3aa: CAISLTSGNSYNEQFF

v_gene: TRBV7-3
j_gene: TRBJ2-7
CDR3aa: CASSKLGRQNYEQYF

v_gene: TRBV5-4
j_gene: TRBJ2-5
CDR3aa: CASSSPGTGWETQYF

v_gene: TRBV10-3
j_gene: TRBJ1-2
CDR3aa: CAISETGQVYGYTF

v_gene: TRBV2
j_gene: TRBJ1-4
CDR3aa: CASRDGLAEKLFF

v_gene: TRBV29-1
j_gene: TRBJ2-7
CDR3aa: CSVRQDPWTGWTYEQYF

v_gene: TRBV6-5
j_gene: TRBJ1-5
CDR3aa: CASRIRVNNQPQHF

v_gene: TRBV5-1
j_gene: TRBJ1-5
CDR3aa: CASSSYYSNQPQHF

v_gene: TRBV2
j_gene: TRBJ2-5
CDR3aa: CASSSIYRLAYQETQYF

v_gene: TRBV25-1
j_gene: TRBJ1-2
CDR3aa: CASSDGGGGGYTF

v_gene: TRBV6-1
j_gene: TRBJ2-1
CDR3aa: CASSETPSQFF

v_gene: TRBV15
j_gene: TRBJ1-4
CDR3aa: CATSRELGRVGEKLFF

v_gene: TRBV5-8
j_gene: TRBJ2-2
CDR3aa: CASSWRQGALTGELFF

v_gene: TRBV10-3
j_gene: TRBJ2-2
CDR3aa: CAIKFGLANTGELFF

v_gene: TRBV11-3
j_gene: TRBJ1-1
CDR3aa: CASSLVTGAEAFF

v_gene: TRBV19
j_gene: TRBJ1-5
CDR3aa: CASSIKGPGPPPPQHF

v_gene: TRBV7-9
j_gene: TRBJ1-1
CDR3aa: CASSFGVYTEAFF

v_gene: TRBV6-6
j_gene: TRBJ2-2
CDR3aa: CASSYSTGELFF

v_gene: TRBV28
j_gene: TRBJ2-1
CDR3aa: CAAVSLHEQFF

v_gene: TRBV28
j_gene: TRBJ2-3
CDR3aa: CASSSPDSTDTQYF

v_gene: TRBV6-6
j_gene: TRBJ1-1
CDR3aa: CASKGSMDTEAFF

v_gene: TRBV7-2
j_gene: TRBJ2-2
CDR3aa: CASSLKFGELFF

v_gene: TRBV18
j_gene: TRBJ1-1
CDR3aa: CASSPFEGGMNTEAFF

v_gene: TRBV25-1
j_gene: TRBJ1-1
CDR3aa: CASSDNVNTEAFF

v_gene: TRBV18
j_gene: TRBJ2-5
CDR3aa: CASSPQETQYF

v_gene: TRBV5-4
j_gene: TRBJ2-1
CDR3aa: CASNSDRGVDEQFF

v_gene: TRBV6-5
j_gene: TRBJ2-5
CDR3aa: CASSYSDSGDQYF

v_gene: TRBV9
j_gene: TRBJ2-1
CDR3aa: CASSAGQGWDEQFF

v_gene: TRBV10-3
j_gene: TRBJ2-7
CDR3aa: CAIKGQGYEQYF